The present TCR beta chain was sequenced within a study of siplizumab effects on memory and regulatory T cells (dated by TCRdb to between 2019 and 2020). With respect to the entire study: The study examined how the anti-CD2 antibody siplizumab affects alloreactive T-cell subsets in allogeneic mixed lymphocyte reactions built from human PBMCs. Paper-wide results and their limitations: Among mappable alloreactive CD4+ clones, an average Treg-derived fraction of approximately 73% was observed with siplizumab, compared with 26.9% in control reactions. Unstimulated naive T cells appeared to be more diverse than memory T cells, and naive cells seemed to make a substantial contribution to the alloresponse. Whether proliferating Tregs from siplizumab cultures were suppressive was not functionally confirmed. Siplizumab significantly reduced the cumulative frequency of alloreactive sequences traceable to unstimulated CD4+ memory T cells. Sequences below about 10^-5 frequency were poorly captured, so only a minor fraction of alloreactive clones could be mapped to unstimulated subsets. Roughly 75-95% of proliferating CD4+ or CD8+ clones could not be assigned a naive or memory phenotype.

Including the terminal cysteine and phenylalanine, the CDR3 comprises 19 residues. The only DNA kept is the CDR3, 57 bases in frame from the first base. From the germline V gene, CDR1 is LGHNT and CDR2 is FRNRAP. Deletion took 0 bases off V and 0 bases off J, with a span of 15 bases between the germline ends. Sorted unstimulated T cells, along with proliferating T cells recovered from mixed lymphocyte reactions, underwent TCRbeta CDR3 sequencing. Fresh whole blood from fewer than twelve HLA-typed healthy donors was used to isolate PBMCs. Unstimulated CD4+ regulatory T cells were FACS-sorted to map the origin of alloreactive clones. Libraries were constructed by the immunoSEQ multiplex PCR assay. About 10^5 TCR templates per sample were assayed by the deep sequencing platform. Genomic DNA extracted from sorted T cells was used for TCRbeta CDR3 sequencing. Per the source publication's procedure: Clonal analysis of TCRbeta CDR3 data was done in the R programming language. Alloreactive CD4+ and CD8+ clones were defined by comparing unstimulated samples with post-reaction CFSE-low samples. Alloreactive CD4+ clones were assigned to regulatory or non-regulatory origin by matching sequences to sorted unstimulated Treg and non-Treg repertoires. Sourced from immuneACCESS, this table was stored by TCRdb with only in-frame sequences that have V and J called. A share of the clones is absent; for the studies checked, an unresolved V gene accounts for under half, and the remainder has no known explanation. That table supplies the V and J calls and clone size; D and trimming were determined from the DNA. A total of about 82,000 clones appear in this sample, roughly 89% of them only once. Of the sample, less than 2% falls within the top ten clones.

This clone was counted a few times. Its specific antigen is unknown. No base quality values were provided; no much bigger clone lies one nucleotide off. The source is a human donor in good health. Sequenced sample: Tregs sorted from blood. The rearrangement joined TRBV12-5 to TRBJ1-6, with TRBD1 perhaps the D gene, on 6 matching bases. The CDR3 reads CASGLVRMGGGSYNSPLHF. The DNA sequence reads TGTGCTAGTGGTTTGGTACGGATGGGAGGGGGCTCCTATAATTCACCCCTCCACTTT.